This TCR beta chain was retrieved from a study of blood T cell repertoires in COVID-19. Study in general: The study drew acute and convalescent COVID-19 samples from the United States, Italy and Spain.

This CDR3 has 15 residues. Trimming removed 1 base from V and 8 bases from J, with 15 bases in between. CDR1 is SGHTA, CDR2 FQGNSA, per germline. In the original analysis: Reference gene primer amplification gave estimated nucleated cell counts. The data were produced by immunoSEQ multiplex PCR, yet TCRdb's version contains in-frame clones alone and is incomplete. V, J and clone size are taken as reported in that table, and D and trimming were inferred from the DNA itself. The sample shows hundreds of thousands of clones, around nine tenths of them seen only once. Sequenced material: peripheral blood. The chain couples TRBV7-2 to TRBJ2-1; D possibly corresponds to TRBD2 (5 bases). This TCR was recovered from an elderly man with acute or convalescent COVID-19. The DNA for the CDR3 is TGTGCCAGCAGCTTAGAGGCGGCGTTGAGGGATGAGCAGTTCTTC. Translated: CASSLEAALRDEQFF.